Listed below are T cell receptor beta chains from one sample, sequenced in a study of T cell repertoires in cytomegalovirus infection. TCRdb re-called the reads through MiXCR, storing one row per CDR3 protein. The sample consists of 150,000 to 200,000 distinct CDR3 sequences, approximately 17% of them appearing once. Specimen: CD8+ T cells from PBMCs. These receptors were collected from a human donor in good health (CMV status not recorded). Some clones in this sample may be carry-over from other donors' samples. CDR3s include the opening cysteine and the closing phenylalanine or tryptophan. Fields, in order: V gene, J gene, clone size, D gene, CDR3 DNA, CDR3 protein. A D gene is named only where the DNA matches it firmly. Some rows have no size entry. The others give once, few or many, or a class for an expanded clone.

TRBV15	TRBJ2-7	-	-	TGTGCCACCAGCAGAGACCGCGGGACAGACTACGAGCAGTACTTC	CATSRDRGTDYEQYF
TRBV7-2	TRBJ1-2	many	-	TGTGCCAGCAGCTTATTTTTCGACCCCAGCCTGGACTATGGCTACACCTTC	CASSLFFDPSLDYGYTF
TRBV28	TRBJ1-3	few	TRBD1	TGTGCCAGCAGTCCTCTAACAGGGGCTGGAAACACCATATATTTT	CASSPLTGAGNTIYF
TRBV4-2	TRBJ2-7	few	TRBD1	TGTGCCAGCAGCGGACAGGCCTCCTACGAGCAGTACTTC	CASSGQASYEQYF
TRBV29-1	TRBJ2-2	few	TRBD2	TGCAGCGCGGAGAAGACTAGCGGAGTCACCGGGGAGCTGTTTTTT	CSAEKTSGVTGELFF
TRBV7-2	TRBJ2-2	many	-	TGTGCCAGCAGCCCCTGGCCCGGAGGGACCGGGGAGCTGTTTTTT	CASSPWPGGTGELFF
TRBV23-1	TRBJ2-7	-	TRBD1	TGCGCCAGCAGCCTGACGACAGGGGGCTTAAACTACGAGCAGTACTTC	CASSLTTGGLNYEQYF
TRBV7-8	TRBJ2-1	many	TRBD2	TGTGCCAGCAGGCTTAACCGCGGGACTACCTCGGGGGGGCAGTTCTTC	CASRLNRGTTSGGQFF
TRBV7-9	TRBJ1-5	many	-	TGTGCCAGCAGCTTAGGGTATCAGCCCCAGCATTTT	CASSLGYQPQHF
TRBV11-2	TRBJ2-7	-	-	TGTGCCAGCAGCTTAAGGGGTTCCCGAATCGCCTACGAGCAGTACTTC	CASSLRGSRIAYEQYF
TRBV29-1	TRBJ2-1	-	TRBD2	TGCAGCGTTGCCGGGACTAGCGGAGACAATGAGCAGTTCTTC	CSVAGTSGDNEQFF
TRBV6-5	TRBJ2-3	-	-	TGTGCCAGCAGTTACTCAAGGGATTTTAGCACAGATACGCAGTATTTT	CASSYSRDFSTDTQYF
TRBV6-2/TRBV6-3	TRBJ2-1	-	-	TGTGCCAGCAGTCCAATCCGGGACTTCCAACCTTACAATGAGCAGTTCTTC	CASSPIRDFQPYNEQFF
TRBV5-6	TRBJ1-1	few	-	TGTGCCAGCAGCTTAGGTCGGGCAGGGGAAGCTTTCTTT	CASSLGRAGEAFF
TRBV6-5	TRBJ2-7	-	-	TGTGCCAGCAGTTACTCAGGGGGGGACTCCTACGAGCAGTACTTC	CASSYSGGDSYEQYF
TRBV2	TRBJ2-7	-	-	TGTGCCAGCACCGAAAGCGGACCCGATCCCTACGAGCAGTACTTC	CASTESGPDPYEQYF
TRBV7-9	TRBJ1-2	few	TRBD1	TGTGCCAGCAGCCGGGACAGACCCATTTATGGCTACACCTTC	CASSRDRPIYGYTF
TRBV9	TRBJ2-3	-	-	TGTGCCAGCGGCCCAGCCGTTCCCCCCACAGATACGCAGTATTTT	CASGPAVPPTDTQYF
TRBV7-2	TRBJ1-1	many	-	TGTGCCAGCAGCTTAGGAGGACAACTCGGCACTGAAGCTTTCTTT	CASSLGGQLGTEAFF
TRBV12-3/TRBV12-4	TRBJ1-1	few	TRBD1	TGTGCCAGCAGTTTGGCCATCGGACAGGGAAAGAACACTGAAGCTTTCTTT	CASSLAIGQGKNTEAFF
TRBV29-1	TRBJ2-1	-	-	TGCAGCGTTCCCGGGGCCATCCGCGAACACAATGAGCAGTTCTTC	CSVPGAIREHNEQFF
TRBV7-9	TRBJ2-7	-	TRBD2	TGTGCCAGCAGCTCACCCGGGACTAGCGTCGGCGAGCAGTACTTC	CASSSPGTSVGEQYF
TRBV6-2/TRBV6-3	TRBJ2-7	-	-	TGTGCCAGCAGTTACAACCAGTTGGGCGAGCAGTACTTC	CASSYNQLGEQYF
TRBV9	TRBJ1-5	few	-	TGTGCCAGCAGCGCAGGGAGCCCCAATCAGCCCCAGCATTTT	CASSAGSPNQPQHF
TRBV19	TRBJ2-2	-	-	TGTGCCAGCATTGACAAACCGAACACCGGGGAGCTGTTTTTT	CASIDKPNTGELFF
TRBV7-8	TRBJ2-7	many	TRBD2	TGTGCCAGCAGCTTTTCCCCTAGCGGGAGGGGTACCTACGAGCAGTACTTC	CASSFSPSGRGTYEQYF
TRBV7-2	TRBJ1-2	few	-	TGTGCCAACAGCTCGAGCAACTACTATGGCTACACCTTC	CANSSSNYYGYTF
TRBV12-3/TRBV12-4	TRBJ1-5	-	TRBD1	TGTGCCAGCAGTTCAGGGGGCGCGGGCAATCAGCCCCAGCATTTT	CASSSGGAGNQPQHF
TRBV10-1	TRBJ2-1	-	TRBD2	TGCGCCAGCAGCCGGGAAGTTAGCGGGAGATCCTACAATGAGCAGTTCTTC	CASSREVSGRSYNEQFF
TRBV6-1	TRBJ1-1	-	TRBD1	TGTGCCAGCACGGGACAGGAGAACACTGAAGCTTTCTTT	CASTGQENTEAFF
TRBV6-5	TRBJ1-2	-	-	TGTGCCAGCAGTTACTCCACCTCGGTCTTACTAGGGGGCTACACCTTC	CASSYSTSVLLGGYTF
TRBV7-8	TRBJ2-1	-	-	TGTGCCAGCAGCTCGTCCGGGTCTTCGGGTAGGAATGAGCAGTTCTTC	CASSSSGSSGRNEQFF
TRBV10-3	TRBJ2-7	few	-	TGTGCCATCAGCCAGGGCTACGAGCAGTACTTC	CAISQGYEQYF
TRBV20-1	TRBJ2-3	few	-	TGCAGTGCTAGAGATCAGAGGAGCCTGCGCACAGATACGCAGTATTTT	CSARDQRSLRTDTQYF
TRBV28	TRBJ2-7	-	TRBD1	TGTGCCAGCAGCCGAGCCGGGACAGGGTTTAAATCCTCCTACGAGCAGTACTTC	CASSRAGTGFKSSYEQYF
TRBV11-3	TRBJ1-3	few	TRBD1	TGTGCCAGCAGCGAGACAGGGGAAAACACCATATATTTT	CASSETGENTIYF
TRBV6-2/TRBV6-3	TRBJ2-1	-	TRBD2	TGTGCCAGCAGCCACCTAGCGGAGAGCTACAATGAGCAGTTCTTC	CASSHLAESYNEQFF
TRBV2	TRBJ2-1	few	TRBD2	TGTGCCAGCAGTCTTCCCGGGACTAGCGGGAGTAATGAGCAGTTCTTC	CASSLPGTSGSNEQFF